Below, one T cell receptor beta chain is given with its context. What it binds is unknown. This sample stems from a study of T cell responses to AZD1222 COVID-19 vaccine. Notes on the study in general: The number of AZD1222 recipients seropositive at baseline was only five to seven. Donor demographics were predominantly white British with a female majority; clonal diversity may be underestimated. Dominant CD4 TCR responses targeted spike regions 160-218 and 743-854. Within unmutated variant regions lay the reported targets of nearly half of spike-specific TCRs.

The CDR3 has 11 amino acids. Germline CDR1 SNHLY, CDR2 FYNNEI. V lost 6 bases to trimming and J lost 2 bases, with 2 bases between them. TCRdb keeps only in-frame clones here, not all; method: immunoSEQ multiplex PCR. The sample holds around 150,000 clones, approximately 90% seen once. Sequences were derived from peripheral blood, sampled on day 0 of AZD1222 vaccination. This rearrangement joins TRBV2 to TRBJ2-1, with no clear D. This receptor was identified in an adult in good health. The CDR3 DNA is TGTGCCAGCAGACCCTACAATGAGCAGTTCTTC. Residues: CASRPYNEQFF.